This T cell receptor beta chain was recorded in a study of glioma-infiltrating T cells (dated by TCRdb to the mid-2010s). Broadly, across the study: TCR alpha- and beta-chain repertoires were sequenced from glioma tissue, non-neoplastic brain tissue and matched peripheral blood mononuclear cells. Three low-grade glioma patients, under ten primary glioblastoma patients, and three non-glioma patients who contributed non-neoplastic brain tissue made up the paired cohort. Each tissue-infiltrating repertoire was compared with the same patient's peripheral blood repertoire to measure divergence between tissue and blood T-cell populations.

The investigation overall reported the following: Group comparisons rested on small numbers: three non-neoplastic, three low-grade glioma and 7 or 8 glioblastoma patients. Very few CDR3 sequences were shared between tissue and blood, attributed to high CDR3 diversity and limited sampling. VJ-independent divergence between tissue and blood was below expectation in non-neoplastic patients but above expectation in all gliomas, especially low-grade gliomas.

The iRepertoire nested amplicon-rescue multiplex PCR (arm-PCR) platform was used to amplify TCR alpha and beta CDR3 regions from RNA. The input for one-step reverse transcription and amplification was about 90-450 ng of tissue mRNA or PBMC total RNA. After bead purification, a secondary multiplex PCR added Illumina adapters, and libraries were gel-purified between 200 and 400 bp. Internal 6-nucleotide barcodes were carried by the libraries and were used for demultiplexing. Sequencing of the libraries was done on an Illumina MiSeq using 2x220 or 2x250 nucleotide paired-end reads. The source study handled its data this way. Paired reads were merged using FLASH 1.2.11 and were aligned to the GRCh37 human genome using BWA-MEM, after which TRA and TRB reads were extracted. V and J assignment used an IMGT-derived reference of cassette sequences and CDR3 motifs that included pseudogenes. Reads were translated in three frames, and productive CDR3s were defined as those with a C...FGXG motif and no stop codons. A clonotype was defined as a unique combination of a V-J cassette pair and a CDR3 amino acid sequence. Filtering of reads was based on Hamming distance, with the threshold set by the sequence error rate of each sample in mapped regions. TCRdb applied fastp at Q25 and MiXCR to the public reads, then kept only in-frame beta chains. Records with the same CDR3 protein are collapsed into one entry carrying the most frequent genes and DNA. The V and J calls reflect TCRdb's pipeline rather than the authors' work. This sample holds about 130,000 distinct CDR3 sequences; roughly 24% were observed only once. 13% to 15% of the sample goes to the ten largest clones.

This clonotype was seen at least ten times. Its binding antigen is unknown. Nothing much larger sits one base from this clone, and base qualities are not available. The origin of this receptor is a human donor with low-grade glioma or glioblastoma, undergoing nonglioma brain surgery, or in good health (not recorded which). Sequencing was done on a sample of glioma tissue, nonneoplastic brain tissue, or PBMCs (not recorded which).

The bases are TGTGCCAGCAAGTTTCATGGAGACCCCCTAAACACTGAAGCTTTCTTT. This sequence encodes CASKFHGDPLNTEAFF. This sequence uses TRBV12-3 or TRBV12-4 and TRBJ1-1, with the D segment identity uncertain. The CDR3 spans 16 residues, from the cysteine through the phenylalanine. The only DNA kept is the CDR3, 48 bases in frame from the first base. V is reduced by 7 bases and J by 2 bases, leaving a spacing of 20 bases between them.